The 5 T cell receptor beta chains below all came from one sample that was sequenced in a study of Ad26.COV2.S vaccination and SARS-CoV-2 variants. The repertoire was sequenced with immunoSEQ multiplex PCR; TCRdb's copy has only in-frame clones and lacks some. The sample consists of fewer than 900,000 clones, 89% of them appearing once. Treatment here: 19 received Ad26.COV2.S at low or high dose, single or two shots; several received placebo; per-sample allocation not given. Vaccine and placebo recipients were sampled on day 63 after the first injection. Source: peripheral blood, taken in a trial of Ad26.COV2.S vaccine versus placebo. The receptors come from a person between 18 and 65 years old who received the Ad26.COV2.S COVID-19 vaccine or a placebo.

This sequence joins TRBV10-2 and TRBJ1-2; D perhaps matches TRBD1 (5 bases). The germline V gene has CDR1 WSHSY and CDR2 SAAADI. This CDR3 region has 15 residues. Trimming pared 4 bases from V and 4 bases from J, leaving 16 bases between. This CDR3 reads CASSAGPSGSYGYTF. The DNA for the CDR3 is TGCGCCAGCAGTGCGGGGCCCTCAGGTAGCTATGGCTACACCTTC.

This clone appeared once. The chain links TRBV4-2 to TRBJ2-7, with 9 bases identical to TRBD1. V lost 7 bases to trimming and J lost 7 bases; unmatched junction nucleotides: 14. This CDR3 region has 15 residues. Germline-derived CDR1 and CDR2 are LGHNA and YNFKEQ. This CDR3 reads CASTPSGTGLGEQYF. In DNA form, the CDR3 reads TGTGCCAGCACGCCTTCGGGGACAGGGCTTGGAGAGCAGTACTTC.

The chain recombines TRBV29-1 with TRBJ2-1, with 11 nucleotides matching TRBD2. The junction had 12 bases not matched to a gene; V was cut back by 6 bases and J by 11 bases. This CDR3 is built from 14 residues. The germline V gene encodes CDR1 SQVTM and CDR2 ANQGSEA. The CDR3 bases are TGCAGCGTCGTTCTGGGACTAGCGGCAGCTAAGCAGTTCTTC. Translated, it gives CSVVLGLAAAKQFF.

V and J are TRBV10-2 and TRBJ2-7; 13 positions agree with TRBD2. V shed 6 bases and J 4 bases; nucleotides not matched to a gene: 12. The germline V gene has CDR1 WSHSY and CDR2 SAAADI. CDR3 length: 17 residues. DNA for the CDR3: TGCGCCAGCAGAGGCCTCGGGACTAGCGGGACTTTATACGAGCAGTACTTC. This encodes CASRGLGTSGTLYEQYF.

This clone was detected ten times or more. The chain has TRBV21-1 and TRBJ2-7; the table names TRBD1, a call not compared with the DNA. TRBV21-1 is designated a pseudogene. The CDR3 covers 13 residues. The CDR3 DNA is TGTGCCAGCAGCAAACCCCCAGGGTCCGAGCAGTACTTC. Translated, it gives CASSKPPGSEQYF.